What follows are 32 T cell receptor beta chains derived from one specimen sequenced in a study of blood T cell repertoires in COVID-19. The table came from immunoSEQ multiplex PCR; TCRdb's copy has only in-frame clones and leaves some out. The sample has 150,000 to 200,000 clones, roughly 80% seen once. Sequenced: peripheral blood. These receptors all stem from an older woman with COVID-19, enrolled during active disease.

This chain uses TRBV9 with TRBJ1-1; weak D call: TRBD1 (6 bases). Trimming stripped 0 bases from V and 4 bases from J, with 16 bases between. Germline assignment: CDR1 SGDLS and CDR2 YYNGEE. The CDR3 sequence is 16 residues long. The CDR3 sequence is CASSVEAGQPSTEAFF. CDR3 coding DNA: TGTGCCAGCAGCGTAGAGGCAGGACAGCCGAGCACTGAAGCTTTCTTT.

For the CDR3, the DNA is TGTGCCAGCTCACCAAAGGACAGGGGTGGCTACACCTTC. It encodes CASSPKDRGGYTF. The chain links TRBV18 to TRBJ1-2; 9 bases are shared with TRBD1. Trimming took 2 bases from V and 7 from J; bases not matched to a gene: 2. CDR3 length equals 13 residues. CDR1 and CDR2 from the germline V gene are KGHSH and LQKENI.

This clone appeared a single time. The DNA of the CDR3 is TGTGCCAGCAGTCCCACGAGTCCTTTCTCTGGAAACACCATATATTTT. Its translation: CASSPTSPFSGNTIYF. The V call is TRBV28, the J call TRBJ1-3; the D is unclear. Germline V gene sequence: CDR1 MDHEN, CDR2 SYDVKM. The CDR3 runs to 16 residues. V was trimmed by 5 bases and J by 0 bases, leaving 14 bases between them.

J is TRBJ2-1 and V is TRBV7-9, with TRBD2 matching over 7 bases. V trimming: 5 bases; J trimming: 1 base; junction bases outside the gene matches: 11. Germline loops: CDR1 SEHNR, CDR2 FQNEAQ (reference sequence). CDR3 length: 17 amino acids. In DNA, the CDR3 is TGTGCCAGCAGCGAGGAAAGACTAGCTACTTCCTACAATGAGCAGTTCTTC. Translating it yields CASSEERLATSYNEQFF.

This chain uses TRBV13 with TRBJ2-5; 7 positions agree with TRBD2. Trimming took 2 bases from V and 0 from J; bases not matched to a gene: 9. The germline V gene encodes CDR1 PRHDT and CDR2 FYEKMQ (reference sequence). This CDR3 region has 17 residues. The CDR3 spells CASSLLGAGVYQETQYF. DNA for the CDR3: TGTGCCAGCAGCTTATTAGGGGCGGGGGTTTACCAAGAGACCCAGTACTTC.

V usage is TRBV2 and J usage is TRBJ2-1, with TRBD1 matching 8 bases. The CDR3 sequence is 13 residues long. V shed 6 bases and J 9 bases; nucleotides not matched to a gene: 7. Germline CDR1 and CDR2: SNHLY and FYNNEI. CDR3 sequence: CASSPDRDSEQFF. In DNA form, the CDR3 reads TGTGCCAGCAGCCCGGACAGGGACAGTGAGCAGTTCTTC.

J is TRBJ2-2 and V is TRBV6-5, with 8 bases lining up with TRBD1. CDR1 is MNHEY and CDR2 is SVGAGI in the germline V gene. The length of the CDR3 is 13 residues. The junction had 6 bases not matched to a gene; V was cut back by 6 bases and J by 9 bases. CDR3 sequence reads: CASRPGGGRELFF. CDR3 nucleotides: TGTGCCAGCAGGCCAGGGGGCGGGAGGGAGCTGTTTTTT.

The rearrangement uses TRBV5-4 and TRBJ1-1; D not resolved. V was pared by 0 bases and J by 4 bases, with 7 bases between. The CDR3 contains 13 residues. Germline V gene lookup returns CDR1 SGHNT and CDR2 YYREEE (reference sequence). The CDR3 nucleotides read TGTGCCAGCAGCTTGGCGCCCGGCACTGAAGCTTTCTTT. Translated: CASSLAPGTEAFF.

The CDR3 spells CAISVSQGGGELFF. The CDR3 DNA follows: TGTGCCATCAGTGTTTCACAGGGCGGCGGGGAGCTGTTTTTT. The V call is TRBV10-3, the J call TRBJ2-2; D may be TRBD1 (6 bases). CDR1 ENHRY and CDR2 SYGVKD come from the germline V gene. Trimming took 4 bases from V and 7 from J, leaving 13 bases between them. The length of the CDR3 is 14 residues.

The gene calls are TRBV5-1 and TRBJ1-1; TRBD1 matches 8 bases. Looked up from germline, CDR1 is SGHRS and CDR2 is YFSETQ. V was clipped by 2 bases and J by 3 bases; unmatched bases: 0. CDR3 length equals 13 residues. CDR3: CASSLQGDTEAFF. CDR3 in DNA: TGCGCCAGCAGCTTACAGGGGGACACTGAAGCTTTCTTT.

CDR3 protein: CASARGGRTEAFF. In DNA form, the CDR3 reads TGTGCCAGCGCCCGGGGGGGAAGAACTGAAGCTTTCTTT. V and J are TRBV28 and TRBJ1-1; weak D call: TRBD1 (5 bases). The CDR3 is made up of 13 amino acids. Germline V lookup: CDR1 MDHEN, CDR2 SYDVKM. V dropped 8 bases and J dropped 5 bases, with 15 bases sitting between them.

The rearrangement links TRBV6-2 or TRBV6-3 to TRBJ2-3, with D unresolved. CDR1 and CDR2 (germline): MNHEY, SVGEGT. The CDR3 sequence is 14 residues long. The V end was cut by 1 base, the J end by 2 bases, with 7 bases between. The CDR3 protein is CASSYWASTDTQYF. The CDR3 DNA follows: TGTGCCAGCAGTTACTGGGCTTCCACAGATACGCAGTATTTT.

The chain links TRBV11-3 to TRBJ2-3, with 8 bases identical to TRBD1. The CDR3 runs to 14 residues. The V segment lost 4 bases and the J segment 3 bases; nucleotides outside the gene matches: 3. In germline, CDR1 is SGHNT, CDR2 YENEEA. The CDR3 DNA reads TGTGCCAGCAGCTCCCGACAGGGGACAGATACGCAGTATTTT. Encoded protein: CASSSRQGTDTQYF. The full variable domain, completed using reference TRBV11-3 and TRBJ2-3, is EAGVVQSPRYKIIEKKQPVAFWCNPISGHNTLYWYLQNLGQGPELLIRYENEEAVDDSQLPKDRFSAERLKGVDSTLKIQPAELGDSAVYLCASSSRQGTDTQYFGPGTRLTVL.

This clone was found a few times. This chain joins TRBV6-5 and TRBJ2-3; possible D gene TRBD2, 5 bases. CDR1 is MNHEY and CDR2 is SVGAGI in the germline V gene. Trimming removed 2 bases from V and 4 bases from J, with 10 bases in between. The CDR3 totals 14 residues. The CDR3 loop is CASSYRRGSDTQYF. The CDR3 bases are TGTGCCAGCAGTTACCGCCGGGGATCAGATACGCAGTATTTT.

The chain carries TRBV28 and TRBJ1-6, with 11 bases aligning to TRBD1. CDR3 size: 15 residues. V was clipped by 8 bases and J by 4 bases; unmatched bases: 4. The V gene's germline CDR1 is MDHEN and CDR2 SYDVKM. CDR3 loop: CASRGQGAYNSPLHF. The CDR3 DNA reads as TGTGCCAGCCGTGGACAGGGGGCGTATAATTCACCCCTCCACTTT.

This chain uses TRBV6-4 with TRBJ2-1, with D maybe TRBD2 (5 bases). Trimming left V 3 bases short and J 0 bases short, with 15 bases between. Germline CDR1 MRHNA, CDR2 SNTAGT. CDR3 length: 17 residues. In DNA form, the CDR3 reads TGTGCCAGCAGTGAGAAAGGCGGGCCTAGCTCCTACAATGAGCAGTTCTTC. This sequence encodes CASSEKGGPSSYNEQFF.

This chain links TRBV7-3 with TRBJ2-6, with 8 positions matching TRBD2. Germline trimming cut 4 bases from V and 10 bases from J; bases unmatched to any gene: 9. Germline CDR1 SGHTA, CDR2 FQGTGA. The CDR3 contains 15 residues. CDR3 residues: CASSSSGGLGNVLTF. CDR3 nucleotide sequence: TGTGCCAGCAGCTCTTCCGGGGGACTAGGAAACGTCCTGACTTTC.

The V and J genes are TRBV2 and TRBJ1-2, with 9 positions matching TRBD1. CDR3 size: 12 residues. From germline, CDR1 is SNHLY and CDR2 FYNNEI. The V gene end was trimmed by 4 bases and the J gene end by 6 bases; junction bases not matched to a gene: 0. CDR3 DNA: TGTGCCAGCAGTGGGACAGGGGATGGCTACACCTTC. This sequence encodes CASSGTGDGYTF.

The chain uses TRBV29-1 and TRBJ1-5; 11 nucleotides align to TRBD1. Germline V lookup: CDR1 SQVTM, CDR2 ANQGSEA. This CDR3 comprises 13 residues. With V trimmed by 5 bases and J by 5 bases, 2 bases remained unmatched. The CDR3 DNA sequence: TGCAGCGTTCGGACAGGGGGCGATCAGCCCCAGCATTTT. Translated: CSVRTGGDQPQHF.

The gene calls are TRBV12-1 and TRBJ2-7; the table's D call of TRBD1 was not tested on the DNA. TRBV12-1 is reported as a pseudogene. This CDR3 region has 17 residues. CDR3 in DNA: TGTGCCAGCAGCTTTGTATGGGGACAGGGGGATCCCTACGAGCAGTACTTC. Its translation: CASSFVWGQGDPYEQYF.

This chain connects TRBV4-1 to TRBJ2-2, with 7 bases fitting TRBD1. The CDR3 is made up of 12 amino acids. V was pared by 5 bases and J by 6 bases, with 0 bases of the junction left unmatched. Per germline, CDR1 MGHRA and CDR2 YSYEKL. This chain's CDR3 is CASSDRAGELFF. CDR3 in DNA: TGCGCCAGCAGCGACAGGGCCGGGGAGCTGTTTTTT.

This rearrangement joins TRBV19 to TRBJ2-1; 11 nucleotides match TRBD2. The J segment lost 9 bases and the V segment lost 3 bases, leaving 16 bases of the junction unmatched. The CDR3 is 18 residues long. Germline CDR1 LNHDA, CDR2 SQIVND (reference sequence). The CDR3 DNA is TGTGCCAGTAGTATCAGCACCTTAGCGGGGGGGCGAGCAGCTGAGCAGTTCTTC. The encoded protein is CASSISTLAGGRAAEQFF. Based on the CDR3 plus reference TRBV19 and TRBJ2-1, the full variable domain is DGGITQSPKYLFRKEGQNVTLSCEQNLNHDAMYWYRQDPGQGLRLIYYSQIVNDFQKGDIAEGYSVSREKKESFPLTVTSAQKNPTAFYLCASSISTLAGGRAAEQFFGPGTRLTVL.

The genes are TRBV7-2 and TRBJ2-3; D is unclear. The CDR3 runs to 14 residues. Trimming pared 4 bases from V and 5 bases from J, leaving 13 bases between. Per germline, CDR1 SGHTA and CDR2 FQGNSA. The CDR3, as DNA: TGTGCCAGCAGCTCACCTTGGTCGCGAGATACGCAGTATTTT. This codes for CASSSPWSRDTQYF. The whole variable domain, remainder taken from reference TRBV7-2 and TRBJ2-3, is GAGVSQSPSNKVTEKGKDVELRCDPISGHTALYWYRQSLGQGLEFLIYFQGNSAPDKSGLPSDRFSAERTGGSVSTLTIQRTQQEDSAVYLCASSSPWSRDTQYFGPGTRLTVL.

The chain uses TRBV5-5 and TRBJ2-3; tentatively, D is TRBD1 (5 bases). The V end was cut by 0 bases, the J end by 0 bases, with 11 bases between. The CDR3 contains 16 residues. In germline, CDR1 is SGHKS, CDR2 YYEKEE (reference sequence). DNA of the CDR3: TGTGCCAGCAGCTTGGGACAGATCGCTAGCACAGATACGCAGTATTTT. Its protein product is CASSLGQIASTDTQYF.

The chain links TRBV6-5 to TRBJ2-7, with a possible D match to TRBD1 (6 bases). CDR1 is MNHEY, CDR2 SVGAGI, per germline. V was shortened by 11 bases and J by 6 bases, with 14 bases between the two germline ends. The CDR3 consists of 11 residues. In DNA, the CDR3 is TGTGCCGTCCACAGGGTGGGCGAGCAGTACGTC. Amino acid sequence: CAVHRVGEQYV.

This chain joins TRBV5-1 and TRBJ1-4; D is unresolved. V was clipped by 4 bases and J by 5 bases, with 9 bases between them. Germline lookup yields CDR1 SGHRS and CDR2 YFSETQ. This CDR3 spans 13 amino acids. The CDR3 bases are TGCGCCAGCAGCCCGGAGAAGAATGAAAAACTGTTTTTT. Translating gives CASSPEKNEKLFF.

This chain joins TRBV19 and TRBJ1-4; D is unresolved. Germline V gene data show CDR1 as LNHDA and CDR2 as SQIVND (reference sequence). The CDR3 consists of 13 residues. The V end was cut by 6 bases, the J end by 5 bases, with 10 bases between. The CDR3 DNA reads TGTGCCAGTAGGAGAGGAGGGAATGAAAAACTGTTTTTT. Its translation: CASRRGGNEKLFF.

The CDR3 coding sequence is TGTGCCAGCAGCGGCAGGGGAAGCTCCTATAATTCACCCCTCCACTTT. This translates into CASSGRGSSYNSPLHF. The chain is built from TRBV9 and TRBJ1-6, with D perhaps matching TRBD1 (6 bases). Germline lookup yields CDR1 SGDLS and CDR2 YYNGEE. V lost 3 bases to trimming and J lost 0 bases, with 10 bases between them. The CDR3 runs to 16 residues.

V gene TRBV18 combines with J gene TRBJ2-7, with 7 bases that match TRBD1. Germline V gene sequence: CDR1 KGHSH, CDR2 LQKENI. V was pared by 1 base and J by 4 bases, with 10 bases of the junction left unmatched. The CDR3 is 16 residues long. The CDR3 is CASSPLTGIAGYEQYF. CDR3 in DNA: TGTGCCAGCTCACCACTGACAGGGATTGCTGGTTACGAGCAGTACTTC.

The V gene is TRBV5-5, the J gene TRBJ1-5; unclear D gene. The CDR3 is 15 residues long. Trimming removed 1 base from V and 0 bases from J, with 8 bases in between. Germline CDR1 SGHKS, CDR2 YYEKEE (reference sequence). CDR3 DNA: TGTGCCAGCAGCTTGTTTCCCAATAGCAATCAGCCCCAGCATTTT. Translating it yields CASSLFPNSNQPQHF.

The chain couples TRBV5-1 to TRBJ1-1; the D is unclear. V lost 2 bases, J lost 3 bases, and 8 bases lay in between. CDR3 length: 13 residues. Germline lookup yields CDR1 SGHRS and CDR2 YFSETQ. This CDR3 reads CASSFKEDTEAFF. The CDR3 nucleotides read TGCGCCAGCAGCTTTAAGGAGGACACTGAAGCTTTCTTT.

The DNA for the CDR3 is TGCGCCAGCAGTAACAGCGGGAGGTGGAACGAGCAGTACTTC. Its translation is CASSNSGRWNEQYF. The chain links TRBV5-1 to TRBJ2-7; 9 bases map to TRBD2. V lost 5 bases and J lost 5; bases outside the gene matches: 8. Germline CDR1 and CDR2: SGHRS and YFSETQ. There are 14 residues in the CDR3.